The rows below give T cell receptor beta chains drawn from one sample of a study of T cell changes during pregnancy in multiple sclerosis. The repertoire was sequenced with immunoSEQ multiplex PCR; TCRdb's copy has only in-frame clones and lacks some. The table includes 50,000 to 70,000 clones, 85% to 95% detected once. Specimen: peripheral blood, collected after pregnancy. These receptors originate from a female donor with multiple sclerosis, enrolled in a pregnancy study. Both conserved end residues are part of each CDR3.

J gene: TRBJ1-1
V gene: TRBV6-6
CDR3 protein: CASSYSPGVNTEAFF

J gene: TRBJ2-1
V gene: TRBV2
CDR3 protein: CASTRDSSYNEQFF

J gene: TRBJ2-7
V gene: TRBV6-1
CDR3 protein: CASSPTGGLYEQYF

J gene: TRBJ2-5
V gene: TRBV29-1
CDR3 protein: CSGNRGETQYF

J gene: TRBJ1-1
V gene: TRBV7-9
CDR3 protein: CATGDPGAGDTEAFF

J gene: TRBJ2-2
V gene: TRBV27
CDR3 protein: CATRTSLSGELFF

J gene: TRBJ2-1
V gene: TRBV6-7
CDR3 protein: CASNEGGYNEQFF

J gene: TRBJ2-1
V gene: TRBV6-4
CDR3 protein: CASSDPPQGEQFF

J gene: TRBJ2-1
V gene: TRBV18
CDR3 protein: CASSRDSRNTEQFF

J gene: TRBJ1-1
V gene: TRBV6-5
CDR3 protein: CASSYQGQVNTEAFF

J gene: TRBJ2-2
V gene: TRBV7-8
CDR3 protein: CASSAGLAGVTGELFF

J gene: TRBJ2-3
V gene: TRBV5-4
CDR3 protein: CASSRPASGSGTDTQYF

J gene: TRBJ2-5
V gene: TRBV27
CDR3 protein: CASSSLYQETQYF

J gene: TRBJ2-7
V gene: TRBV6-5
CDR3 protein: CASSYSGQGVYEQYF

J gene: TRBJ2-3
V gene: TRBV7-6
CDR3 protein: CASSGGSGSIADTQYF

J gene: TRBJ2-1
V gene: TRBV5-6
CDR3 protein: CASSWTSGSNEQFF

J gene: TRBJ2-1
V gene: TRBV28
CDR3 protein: CATQGGTGGAYNEQFF

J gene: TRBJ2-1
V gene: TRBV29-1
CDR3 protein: CSVEDRGSPNSYNEQFF

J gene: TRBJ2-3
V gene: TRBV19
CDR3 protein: CASRWGSGRTDTQYF

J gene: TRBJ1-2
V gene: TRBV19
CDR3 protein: CASSMGVSASWDGYTF

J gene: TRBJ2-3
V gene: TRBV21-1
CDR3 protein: CASSKSFGLAGGGSADTQYF

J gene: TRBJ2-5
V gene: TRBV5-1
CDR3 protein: CASSSLPGQQETQYF

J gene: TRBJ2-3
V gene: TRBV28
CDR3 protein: CASSLAGGPGDTQYF

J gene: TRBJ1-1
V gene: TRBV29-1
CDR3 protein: CSVEDLQVEAFF

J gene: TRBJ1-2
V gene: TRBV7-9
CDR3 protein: CASSPGQGAKATGYTF

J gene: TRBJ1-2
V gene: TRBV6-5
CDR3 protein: CASSYMYLGGRDGYTF

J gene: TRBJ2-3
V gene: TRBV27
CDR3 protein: CASSPLRDTQYF

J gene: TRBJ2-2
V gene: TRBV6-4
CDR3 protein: CASSGTSGSTGELFF

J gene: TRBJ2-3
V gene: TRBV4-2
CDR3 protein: CASSSSTGTVDTQYF

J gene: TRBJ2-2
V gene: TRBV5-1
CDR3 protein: CASSSPGHNTGELFF

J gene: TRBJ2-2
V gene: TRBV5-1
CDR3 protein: CASSFLAPGELFF

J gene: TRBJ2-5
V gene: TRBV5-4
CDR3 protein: CASSLTGGAETQYF

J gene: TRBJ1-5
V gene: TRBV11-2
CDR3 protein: CASSLVADQPQHF

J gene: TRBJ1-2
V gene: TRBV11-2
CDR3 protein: CASSLGQNNYGYTF

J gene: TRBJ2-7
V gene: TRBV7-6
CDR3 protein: CASSDRLAGGLYEQYF

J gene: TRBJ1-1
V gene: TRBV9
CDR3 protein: CASSVVGDTLMVTEAFF

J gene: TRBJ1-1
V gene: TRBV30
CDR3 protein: CAWRWTGRNTEAFF

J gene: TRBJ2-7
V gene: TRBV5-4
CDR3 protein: CASSSRTGRNEQYF

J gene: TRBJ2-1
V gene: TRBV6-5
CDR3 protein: CASSQTSVSYNEQFF

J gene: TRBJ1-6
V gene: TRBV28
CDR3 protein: CASSSYRDGSPLHF

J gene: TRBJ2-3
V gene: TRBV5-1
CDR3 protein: CASSKGDLDTQYF

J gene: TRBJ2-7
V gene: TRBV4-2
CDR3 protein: CASSQGGGAKQYF

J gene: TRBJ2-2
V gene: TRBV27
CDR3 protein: CASRGTGTSGNTGELFF

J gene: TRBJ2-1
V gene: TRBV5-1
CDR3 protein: CASSLALAVDEQFF

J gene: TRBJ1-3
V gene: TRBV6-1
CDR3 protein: CASQPGGSGNTIYF

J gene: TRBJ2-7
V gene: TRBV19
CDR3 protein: CASSEGAGGLTYEQYF

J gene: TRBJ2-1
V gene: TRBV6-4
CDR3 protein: CASSASSGTYNEQFF

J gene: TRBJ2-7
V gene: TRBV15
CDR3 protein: CATSRDRDRGDEQYF

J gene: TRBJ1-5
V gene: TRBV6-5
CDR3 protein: CASSYDRGGNQPQHF

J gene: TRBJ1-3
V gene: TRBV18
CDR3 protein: CASSPELGNTIYF

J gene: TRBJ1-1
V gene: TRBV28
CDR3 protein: CASSAPGQGYTEAFF

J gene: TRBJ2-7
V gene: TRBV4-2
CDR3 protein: CASSHDTSGSTLYEQYF

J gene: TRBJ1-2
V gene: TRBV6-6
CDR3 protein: CASSPTGDYGYTF

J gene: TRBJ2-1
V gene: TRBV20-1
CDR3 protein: CSAASSEQFF

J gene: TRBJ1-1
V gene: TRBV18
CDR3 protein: CASSPGQGPNTEAFF

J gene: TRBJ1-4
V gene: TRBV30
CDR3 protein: CAWRRRRRTDEKLFF

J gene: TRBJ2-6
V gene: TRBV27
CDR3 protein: CASISDRGGSGANVLTF

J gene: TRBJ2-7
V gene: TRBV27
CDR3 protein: CASSRTGLSYEQYF

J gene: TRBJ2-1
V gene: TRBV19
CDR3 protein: CASKPGGTYNEQFF

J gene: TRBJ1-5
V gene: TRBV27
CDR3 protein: CASSPSQGPLNQPQHF